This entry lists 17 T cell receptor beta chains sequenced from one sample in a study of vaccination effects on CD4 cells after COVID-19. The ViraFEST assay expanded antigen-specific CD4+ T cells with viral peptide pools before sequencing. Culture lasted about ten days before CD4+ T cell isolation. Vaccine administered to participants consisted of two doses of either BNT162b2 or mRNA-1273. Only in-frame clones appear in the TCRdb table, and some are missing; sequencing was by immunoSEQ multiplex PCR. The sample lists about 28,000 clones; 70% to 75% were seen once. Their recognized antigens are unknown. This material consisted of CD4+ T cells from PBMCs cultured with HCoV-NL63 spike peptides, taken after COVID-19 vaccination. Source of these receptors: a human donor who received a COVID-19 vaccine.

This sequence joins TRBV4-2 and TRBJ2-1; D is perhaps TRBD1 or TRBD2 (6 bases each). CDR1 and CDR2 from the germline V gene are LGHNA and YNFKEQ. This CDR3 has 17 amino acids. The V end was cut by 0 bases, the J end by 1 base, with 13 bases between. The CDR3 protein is CASSQDLGGSSYNEQFF. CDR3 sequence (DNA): TGTGCCAGCAGCCAAGATCTGGGGGGCTCATCCTACAATGAGCAGTTCTTC.

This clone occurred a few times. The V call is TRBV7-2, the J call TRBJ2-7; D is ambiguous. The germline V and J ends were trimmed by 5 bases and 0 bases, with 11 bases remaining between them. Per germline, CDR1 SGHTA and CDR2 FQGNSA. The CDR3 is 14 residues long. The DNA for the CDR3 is TGTGCCAGCAGCAGAAATGGGATCTCCTACGAGCAGTACTTC. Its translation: CASSRNGISYEQYF. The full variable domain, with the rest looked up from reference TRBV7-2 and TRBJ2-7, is GAGVSQSPSNKVTEKGKDVELRCDPISGHTALYWYRQSLGQGLEFLIYFQGNSAPDKSGLPSDRFSAERTGGSVSTLTIQRTQQEDSAVYLCASSRNGISYEQYFGPGTRLTVT.

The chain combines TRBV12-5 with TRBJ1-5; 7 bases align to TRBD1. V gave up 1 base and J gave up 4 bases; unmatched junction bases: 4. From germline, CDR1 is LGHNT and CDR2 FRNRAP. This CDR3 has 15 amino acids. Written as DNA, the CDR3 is TGTGCTAGTGGTTTGGGACAGGGAGGGAATCAGCCCCAGCATTTT. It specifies CASGLGQGGNQPQHF.

The CDR3 nucleotides are TGTGCCTGGAGCGGGGACTTTCAAGAGACCCAGTACTTC. It is translated as CAWSGDFQETQYF. The rearrangement links TRBV30 to TRBJ2-5; D might be TRBD2 (6 bases). The CDR3 runs 13 residues. Germline CDR1 reads GTSNPN; CDR2 reads SVGIG (reference sequence). The V gene lost 3 bases and the J gene lost 2 bases, with 10 bases spanning the gap.

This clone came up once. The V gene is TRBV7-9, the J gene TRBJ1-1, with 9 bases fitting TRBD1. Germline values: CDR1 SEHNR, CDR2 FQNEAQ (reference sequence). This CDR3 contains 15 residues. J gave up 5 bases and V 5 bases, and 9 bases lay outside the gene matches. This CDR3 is CASSPLQGAGTEAFF. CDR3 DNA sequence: TGTGCCAGCAGCCCACTACAGGGGGCGGGGACTGAAGCTTTCTTT.

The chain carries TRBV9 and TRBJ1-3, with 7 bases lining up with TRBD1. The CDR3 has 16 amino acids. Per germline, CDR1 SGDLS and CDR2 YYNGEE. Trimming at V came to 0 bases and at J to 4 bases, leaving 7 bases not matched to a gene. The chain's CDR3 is CASSVGEGALGNTIYF. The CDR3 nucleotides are TGTGCCAGCAGCGTAGGGGAGGGGGCGCTCGGAAACACCATATATTTT.

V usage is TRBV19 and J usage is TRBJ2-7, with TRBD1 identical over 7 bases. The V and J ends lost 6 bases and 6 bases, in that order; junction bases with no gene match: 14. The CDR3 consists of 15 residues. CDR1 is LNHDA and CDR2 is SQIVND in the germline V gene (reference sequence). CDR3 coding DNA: TGTGCCAGTAGCACTATACAGGGGACGATTTCCGAGCAGTACTTC. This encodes CASSTIQGTISEQYF.

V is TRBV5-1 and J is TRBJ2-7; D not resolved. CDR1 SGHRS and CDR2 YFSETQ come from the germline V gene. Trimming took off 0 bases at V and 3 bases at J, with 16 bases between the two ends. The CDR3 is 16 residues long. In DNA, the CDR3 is TGCGCCAGCAGCTTGGACAGTGACCTTGGCCTCTACGAGCAGTACTTC. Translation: CASSLDSDLGLYEQYF. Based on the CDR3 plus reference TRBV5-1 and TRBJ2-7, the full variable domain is KAGVTQTPRYLIKTRGQQVTLSCSPISGHRSVSWYQQTPGQGLQFLFEYFSETQRNKGNFPGRFSGRQFSNSRSEMNVSTLELGDSALYLCASSLDSDLGLYEQYFGPGTRLTVT.

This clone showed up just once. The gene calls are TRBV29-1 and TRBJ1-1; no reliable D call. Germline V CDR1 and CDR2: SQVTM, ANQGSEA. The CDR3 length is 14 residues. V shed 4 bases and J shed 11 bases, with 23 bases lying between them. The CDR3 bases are TGCAGCGTTGGAGAGACGGTAATGGAAAGACGGGCTTTCTTT. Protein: CSVGETVMERRAFF.

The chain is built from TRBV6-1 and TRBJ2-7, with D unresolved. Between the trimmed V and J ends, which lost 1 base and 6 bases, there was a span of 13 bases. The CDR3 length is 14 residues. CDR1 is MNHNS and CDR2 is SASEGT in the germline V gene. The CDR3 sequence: CASSEDLRGSEQYF. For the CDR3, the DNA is TGTGCCAGCAGTGAAGACCTGCGAGGAAGCGAGCAGTACTTC.

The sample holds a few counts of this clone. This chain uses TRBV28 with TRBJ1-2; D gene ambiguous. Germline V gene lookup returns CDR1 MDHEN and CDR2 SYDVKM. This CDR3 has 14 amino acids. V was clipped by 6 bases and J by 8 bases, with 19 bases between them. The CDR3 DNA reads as TGTGCCAGCAGATTTCCCCGGGAAATGGGGGGCTACACCTTC. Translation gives CASRFPREMGGYTF.

CDR3 sequence reads: CASSQGAGELFF. CDR3 nucleotide sequence: TGTGCCAGCAGCCAAGGCGCCGGGGAGCTGTTTTTT. The chain joins TRBV14 to TRBJ2-2; D gene uncertain. CDR1 and CDR2 from the germline V gene are SGHDN and FVKESK. V was pared by 1 base and J by 6 bases, with 3 bases between. The CDR3 is made up of 12 amino acids.

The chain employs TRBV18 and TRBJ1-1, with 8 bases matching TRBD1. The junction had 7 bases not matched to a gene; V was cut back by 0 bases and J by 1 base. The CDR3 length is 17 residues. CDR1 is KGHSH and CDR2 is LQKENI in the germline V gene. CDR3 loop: CASSPPRTGNPNTEAFF. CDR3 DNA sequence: TGTGCCAGCTCACCACCAAGGACAGGGAATCCGAACACTGAAGCTTTCTTT.

The CDR3 protein is CASSSGTGNIQYF. The CDR3 nucleotides read TGTGCCAGCAGCAGTGGGACAGGGAACATTCAGTACTTC. V usage is TRBV11-3 and J usage is TRBJ2-4; 9 bases align to TRBD1. CDR1 and CDR2 from the germline V gene are SGHNT and YENEEA. The CDR3 loop spans 13 amino acids. The J segment lost 7 bases and the V segment lost 5 bases, leaving 3 bases of the junction unmatched.

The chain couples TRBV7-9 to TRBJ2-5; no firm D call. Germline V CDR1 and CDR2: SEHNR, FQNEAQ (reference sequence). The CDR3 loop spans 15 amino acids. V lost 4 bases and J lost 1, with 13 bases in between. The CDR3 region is CASSSSLTGQETQYF. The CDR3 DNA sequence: TGTGCCAGCAGCTCTTCCCTGACGGGCCAAGAGACCCAGTACTTC.

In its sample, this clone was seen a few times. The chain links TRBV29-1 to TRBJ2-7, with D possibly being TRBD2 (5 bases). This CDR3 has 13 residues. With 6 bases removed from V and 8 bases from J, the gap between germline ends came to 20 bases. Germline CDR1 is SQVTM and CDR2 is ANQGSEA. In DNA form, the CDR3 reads TGCAGCGTCGACGGTAAAGGTGGAGGTCAGCAGTACTTC. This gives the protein CSVDGKGGGQQYF.

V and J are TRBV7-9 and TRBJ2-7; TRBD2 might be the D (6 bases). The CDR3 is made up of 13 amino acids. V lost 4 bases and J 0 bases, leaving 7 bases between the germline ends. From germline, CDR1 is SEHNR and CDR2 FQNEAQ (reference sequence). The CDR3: CASSWGGSYEQYF. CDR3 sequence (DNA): TGTGCCAGCAGCTGGGGAGGCTCCTACGAGCAGTACTTC.